The rows below give T cell receptor beta chains drawn from one sample of a study of response to subunit inactivated influenza vaccine. TCRdb re-called the RT-PCR reads with MiXCR, one entry per CDR3 protein. The sample lists more than 550,000 distinct CDR3 sequences; approximately 12% were seen once. Sequencing used PBMCs from blood, obtained on the day of vaccination. The receptors here all came from a man aged 45-65 years who received an inactivated influenza vaccine. The CDR3 runs from the conserved cysteine through the conserved F or W. The order of the fields is J gene, V gene, D gene, clone size, CDR3 protein, CDR3 DNA. D genes are given only for firm matches. Clone size is given for some rows only: seen once, a few or many times, or a class if the clone is expanded.

TRBJ2-3,TRBV5-1,-,few,CASSFPQGGDTQYF,TGCGCCAGCAGCTTCCCCCAGGGTGGCGATACGCAGTATTTT
TRBJ1-1,TRBV5-1,-,-,CASRPGVVNTEAFF,TGCGCCAGCAGGCCAGGGGTGGTGAACACTGAAGCTTTCTTT
TRBJ1-1,TRBV4-3,TRBD1,-,CASSQDPRTGKTEAFF,TGCGCCAGCAGCCAAGACCCCCGGACAGGGAAGACTGAAGCTTTCTTT
TRBJ2-2,TRBV4-1,-,-,CASSQGDSTGPGELFF,TGCGCCAGCAGCCAAGGGGATTCCACAGGGCCCGGGGAGCTGTTTTTT
TRBJ2-7,TRBV5-1,TRBD1,many,CASSFRTGGYEQYF,TGCGCCAGCAGCTTTAGGACAGGGGGCTACGAGCAGTACTTC
TRBJ1-2,TRBV6-1,TRBD1,-,CASSSQTGVEGYTF,TGTGCCAGCAGCTCCCAGACAGGGGTGGAAGGCTACACCTTC
TRBJ1-4,TRBV15,TRBD1,few,CATSPIRQGYIFEKLFF,TGTGCCACCAGCCCTATCCGACAGGGATATATTTTTGAAAAACTGTTTTTT
TRBJ2-7,TRBV15,-,many,CATSRDAGLRSEQYF,TGTGCCACCAGCAGAGATGCAGGGCTTCGGTCCGAGCAGTACTTC
TRBJ2-7,TRBV6-2/TRBV6-3,TRBD2,few,CASSYLAGTSYEQYF,TGTGCCAGCAGTTACCTAGCGGGGACATCCTACGAGCAGTACTTC
TRBJ2-2,TRBV28,TRBD1,many,CASSLMGQHTGELFF,TGTGCCAGCAGTTTAATGGGACAGCACACCGGGGAGCTGTTTTTT
TRBJ2-7,TRBV5-1,-,few,CASSGAGHEYF,TGCGCCAGCAGCGGGGCCGGGCACGAGTACTTC
TRBJ2-1,TRBV29-1,TRBD2,many,CSAEGQRGNSYNEQFF,TGCAGCGCCGAGGGCCAGCGGGGAAACTCCTACAATGAGCAGTTCTTC
TRBJ2-7,TRBV11-2,-,-,CASSHFAGPPSSYEQYF,TGTGCCAGCAGCCACTTCGCCGGGCCGCCTAGCTCCTACGAGCAGTACTTC
TRBJ2-5,TRBV19,TRBD1,few,CASSSGGTGAQETQYF,TGTGCCAGTAGTAGCGGCGGGACAGGGGCCCAAGAGACCCAGTACTTC
TRBJ2-1,TRBV4-3,-,-,CASSQEPRTSSYNEQFF,TGCGCCAGCAGCCAAGAGCCCCGGACCAGCTCCTACAATGAGCAGTTCTTC
TRBJ2-1,TRBV19,-,few,CASSPRSSGTYNEQFF,TGTGCCAGTAGTCCCCGGAGTAGCGGAACATACAATGAGCAGTTCTTC
TRBJ1-6,TRBV12-3/TRBV12-4,-,-,CASRGTGSGPLHF,TGTGCCAGCAGGGGTACGGGTTCAGGCCCCCTCCACTTT
TRBJ2-1,TRBV3-1,TRBD2,few,CASSHRTRTKLADASSYNEQFF,TGTGCCAGCAGCCATCGGACACGAACCAAACTAGCGGACGCAAGCTCCTACAATGAGCAGTTCTTC
TRBJ2-7,TRBV11-2,-,many,CASSLENHNSYEQYF,TGTGCCAGCAGCTTAGAGAACCACAACTCCTACGAGCAGTACTTC
TRBJ2-6,TRBV5-1,TRBD1,-,CASSFSPGTGSGANVLTF,TGCGCCAGCAGCTTTAGTCCCGGGACAGGGTCTGGGGCCAACGTCCTGACTTTC
TRBJ2-3,TRBV12-3/TRBV12-4,-,many,CASSLVTDTQYF,TGTGCCAGCAGCTTAGTCACAGATACGCAGTATTTT
TRBJ1-2,TRBV28,-,few,CASSKSVVVTYGYTF,TGTGCCAGCAGCAAATCGGTGGTTGTAACCTATGGCTACACCTTC
TRBJ2-2,TRBV24-1,-,-,CATSDLSFSNGELFF,TGTGCCACCAGTGATTTGAGTTTCTCCAACGGGGAGCTGTTTTTT
TRBJ2-7,TRBV20-1,-,-,CSARGTAGPYEQYF,TGCAGTGCTAGAGGGACAGCTGGCCCCTACGAGCAGTACTTC
TRBJ1-5,TRBV12-3/TRBV12-4,-,few,CASSLLMSQPQHF,TGTGCCAGCAGTTTGCTTATGAGTCAGCCCCAGCATTTT